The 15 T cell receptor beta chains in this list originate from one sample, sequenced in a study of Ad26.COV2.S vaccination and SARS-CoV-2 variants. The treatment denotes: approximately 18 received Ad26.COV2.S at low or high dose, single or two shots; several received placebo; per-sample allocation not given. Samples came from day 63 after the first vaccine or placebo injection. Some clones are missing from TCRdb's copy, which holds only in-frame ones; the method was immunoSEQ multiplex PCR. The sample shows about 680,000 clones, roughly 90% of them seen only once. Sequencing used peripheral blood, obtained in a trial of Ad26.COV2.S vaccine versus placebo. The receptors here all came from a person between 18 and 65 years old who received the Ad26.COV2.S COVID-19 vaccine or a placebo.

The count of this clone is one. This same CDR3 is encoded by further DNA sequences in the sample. The DNA for the CDR3 is TGTGCCAGCAGCCTAGGACTAGCGGGGGGCCAAGAGACCCAGTACTTC. Its protein product is CASSLGLAGGQETQYF. The V gene is TRBV7-7, the J gene TRBJ2-5; 14 bases line up with TRBD2. The CDR3 contains 16 residues. V trimming: 5 bases; J trimming: 1 base; junction bases outside the gene matches: 3. Germline CDR1 is SSHAT and CDR2 is FNYEAQ (reference sequence).

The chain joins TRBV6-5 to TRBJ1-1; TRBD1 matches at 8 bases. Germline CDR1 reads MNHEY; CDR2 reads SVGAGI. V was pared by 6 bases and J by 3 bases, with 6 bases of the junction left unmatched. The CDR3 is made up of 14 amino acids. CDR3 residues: CASRTGQGDTEAFF. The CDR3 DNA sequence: TGTGCCAGCAGAACCGGACAGGGTGACACTGAAGCTTTCTTT.

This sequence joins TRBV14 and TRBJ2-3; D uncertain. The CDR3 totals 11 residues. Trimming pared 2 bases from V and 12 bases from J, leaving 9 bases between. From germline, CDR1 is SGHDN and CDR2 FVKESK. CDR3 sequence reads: CASSQSRNQYF. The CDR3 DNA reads TGTGCCAGCAGCCAATCGCGAAATCAGTATTTT.

In DNA, the CDR3 is TGTGCCAGCAGCCAAGAAGGATTCACAGATACGCAGTATTTT. Protein product: CASSQEGFTDTQYF. The V and J genes are TRBV3-1 (or the pseudogene TRBV3-2) and TRBJ2-3; D remains unclear. This CDR3 comprises 14 residues. Germline V gives CDR1 LGHDT, CDR2 YNNKEL (reference sequence). V was cut by 0 bases and J by 2 bases, with 6 bases left in between.

Here the CDR3 DNA reads TGTGCCAGCAGCAGAGGCCCACCAGGGGGCAATGAGCAGTTCTTC. Translated: CASSRGPPGGNEQFF. The chain joins TRBV7-2 to TRBJ2-1; 7 bases agree with TRBD1. The germline V gene has CDR1 SGHTA and CDR2 FQGNSA. The CDR3 runs to 15 residues. J gave up 6 bases and V 5 bases, and 10 bases lay outside the gene matches.

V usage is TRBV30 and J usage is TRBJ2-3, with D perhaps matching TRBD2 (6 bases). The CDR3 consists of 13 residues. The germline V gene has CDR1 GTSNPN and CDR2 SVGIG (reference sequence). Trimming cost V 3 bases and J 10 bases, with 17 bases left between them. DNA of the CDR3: TGTGCCTGGAGCCCCCAGACTAGTAACCCGCAGTATTTT. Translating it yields CAWSPQTSNPQYF. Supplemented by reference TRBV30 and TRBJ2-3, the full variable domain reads SQTIHQWPATLVQPVGSPLSLECTVEGTSNPNLYWYRQAAGRGLQLLFYSVGIGQISSEVPQNLSASRPQDRQFILSSKKLLLSDSGFYLCAWSPQTSNPQYFGPGTRLTVL.

The CDR3 sequence is CASSSRASYNEQFF. CDR3 coding DNA: TGTGCCAGCAGCTCTCGTGCCTCCTACAATGAGCAGTTCTTC. This sequence joins TRBV7-2 and TRBJ2-1; D gene ambiguous. V dropped 4 bases and J dropped 0 bases, with 7 bases sitting between them. The CDR3 spans 14 residues. Germline V gene data show CDR1 as SGHTA and CDR2 as FQGNSA. The full variable domain, completed using reference TRBV7-2 and TRBJ2-1, is GAGVSQSPSNKVTEKGKDVELRCDPISGHTALYWYRQSLGQGLEFLIYFQGNSAPDKSGLPSDRFSAERTGGSVSTLTIQRTQQEDSAVYLCASSSRASYNEQFFGPGTRLTVL.

The CDR3 DNA sequence: TGCAGCGTTGAAGTCCCCGGGGCAGGCTACACCTTC. Translated, it gives CSVEVPGAGYTF. The chain combines TRBV29-1 with TRBJ1-2; a possible D gene is TRBD1 (5 bases). The germline V gene encodes CDR1 SQVTM and CDR2 ANQGSEA. The CDR3 loop spans 12 amino acids. Trimming shortened V by 1 base and J by 8 bases, and 11 bases separated the two germline ends.

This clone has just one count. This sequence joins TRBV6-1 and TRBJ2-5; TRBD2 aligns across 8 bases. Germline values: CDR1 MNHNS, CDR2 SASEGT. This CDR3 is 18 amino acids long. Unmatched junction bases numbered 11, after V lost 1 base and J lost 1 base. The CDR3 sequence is CASSEGIRGGRIQETQYF. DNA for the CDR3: TGTGCCAGCAGTGAAGGGATACGTGGCGGGAGGATCCAAGAGACCCAGTACTTC.

The CDR3 DNA follows: TGTGCCTGGAGTGCGGGACAGGGGCATAGGGAGACCCAGTACTTC. As protein: CAWSAGQGHRETQYF. This rearrangement joins TRBV30 to TRBJ2-5; 10 bases line up with TRBD1. J was trimmed by 5 bases and V by 1 base; bases with no gene match: 7. The CDR3 has 15 amino acids. In germline, CDR1 is GTSNPN, CDR2 SVGIG (reference sequence).

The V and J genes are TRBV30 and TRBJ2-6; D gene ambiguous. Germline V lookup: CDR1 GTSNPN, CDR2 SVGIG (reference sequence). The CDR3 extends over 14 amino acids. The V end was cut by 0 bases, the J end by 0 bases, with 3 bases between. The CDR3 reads CAWSVLSGANVLTF. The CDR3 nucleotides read TGTGCCTGGAGTGTACTCTCTGGGGCCAACGTCCTGACTTTC. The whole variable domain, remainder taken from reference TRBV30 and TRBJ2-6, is SQTIHQWPATLVQPVGSPLSLECTVEGTSNPNLYWYRQAAGRGLQLLFYSVGIGQISSEVPQNLSASRPQDRQFILSSKKLLLSDSGFYLCAWSVLSGANVLTFGAGSRLTVL.

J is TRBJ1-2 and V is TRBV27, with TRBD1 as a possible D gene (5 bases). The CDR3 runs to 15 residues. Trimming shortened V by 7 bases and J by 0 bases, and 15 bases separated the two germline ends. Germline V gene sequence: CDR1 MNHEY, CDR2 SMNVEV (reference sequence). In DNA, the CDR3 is TGTGCCAGCACCGAAGGGGTCGGCTCTAACTATGGCTACACCTTC. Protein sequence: CASTEGVGSNYGYTF.

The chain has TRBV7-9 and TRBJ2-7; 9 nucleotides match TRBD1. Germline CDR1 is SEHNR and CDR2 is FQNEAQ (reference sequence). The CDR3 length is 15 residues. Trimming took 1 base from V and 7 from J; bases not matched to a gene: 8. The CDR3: CASSLGGQGIREQYF. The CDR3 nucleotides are TGTGCCAGCAGCTTAGGAGGACAGGGGATCAGGGAGCAGTACTTC.

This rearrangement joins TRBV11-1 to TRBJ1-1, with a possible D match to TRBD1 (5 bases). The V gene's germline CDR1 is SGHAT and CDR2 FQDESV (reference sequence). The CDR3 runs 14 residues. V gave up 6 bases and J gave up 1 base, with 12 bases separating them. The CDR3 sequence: CASRRDPENTEAFF. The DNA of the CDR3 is TGTGCCAGCAGACGGGACCCCGAGAACACTGAAGCTTTCTTT. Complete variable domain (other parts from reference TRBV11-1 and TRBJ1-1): EAEVAQSPRYKITEKSQAVAFWCDPISGHATLYWYRQILGQGPELLVQFQDESVVDDSQLPKDRFSAERLKGVDSTLKIQPAELGDSAMYLCASRRDPENTEAFFGQGTRLTVV.

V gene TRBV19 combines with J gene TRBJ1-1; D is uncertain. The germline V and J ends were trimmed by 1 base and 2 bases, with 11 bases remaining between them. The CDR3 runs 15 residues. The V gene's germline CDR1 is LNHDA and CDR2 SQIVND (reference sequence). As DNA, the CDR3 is TGTGCCAGTAGTATAGGAGCGACATTTAACACTGAAGCTTTCTTT. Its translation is CASSIGATFNTEAFF.